Below, 8 T cell receptor beta chains from the same sample are listed, as sequenced in a study of T cells in narcolepsy. Sequenced by immunoSEQ multiplex PCR; TCRdb stores in-frame clones only, minus some. The sample has some 30,000 clones, around 75% seen once. Sequenced input: CD45RA- memory CD4+ T cells from PBMCs. The origin of the receptors is a human donor with narcolepsy.

The J gene is TRBJ1-2, the V gene TRBV5-1; weak D call: TRBD1 (6 bases). The V gene's germline CDR1 is SGHRS and CDR2 YFSETQ. The CDR3 spans 13 residues. V was shortened by 6 bases and J by 2 bases, with 11 bases between the two germline ends. CDR3 DNA: TGCGCCAGCACCCGGGACAAAAACTATGGCTACACCTTC. Translating gives CASTRDKNYGYTF.

V and J are TRBV30 and TRBJ2-3; D may be TRBD1 or TRBD2 (5 bases each). From germline, CDR1 is GTSNPN and CDR2 SVGIG (reference sequence). CDR3 size: 16 residues. The ends were cut back, 3 bases at V and 0 bases at J, with 16 bases in the middle. In DNA, the CDR3 is TGTGCCTGGAGGGCCCCGAGGGGTGGAAGCACAGATACGCAGTATTTT. As protein: CAWRAPRGGSTDTQYF. The full variable domain, in which reference TRBV30 and TRBJ2-3 provide the parts outside the CDR3, is SQTIHQWPATLVQPVGSPLSLECTVEGTSNPNLYWYRQAAGRGLQLLFYSVGIGQISSEVPQNLSASRPQDRQFILSSKKLLLSDSGFYLCAWRAPRGGSTDTQYFGPGTRLTVL.

The J gene is TRBJ1-1, the V gene TRBV19, with D perhaps matching TRBD1 (6 bases). Per the germline V gene, CDR1 is LNHDA and CDR2 is SQIVND (reference sequence). The CDR3 is 18 amino acids. Trimming stripped 3 bases from V and 1 base from J, with 21 bases between. The CDR3 loop is CASSILHSGTTSNTEAFF. The CDR3 DNA is TGTGCCAGTAGTATCTTACACTCCGGGACAACCTCGAACACTGAAGCTTTCTTT.

The V call is TRBV6-1, the J call TRBJ1-1, with D perhaps matching TRBD1 (5 bases). The CDR3 is 14 amino acids. Trimming removed 6 bases from V and 1 base from J, with 12 bases in between. Germline V gene sequence: CDR1 MNHNS, CDR2 SASEGT. CDR3 in amino acids: CASREGRTNTEAFF. CDR3 coding DNA: TGTGCCAGCAGAGAGGGACGGACGAACACTGAAGCTTTCTTT.

The chain couples TRBV7-2 to TRBJ2-5; D gene uncertain. The CDR3 has 12 residues. Trimming cost V 4 bases and J 5 bases, with 8 bases left between them. The V gene's germline CDR1 is SGHTA and CDR2 FQGNSA. The CDR3 nucleotides are TGTGCCAGCAGCTGGGCGAGGGAGACCCAGTACTTC. Translating gives CASSWARETQYF.

The chain recombines TRBV2 with TRBJ2-1; D may be TRBD2 (5 bases). Germline-derived CDR1 and CDR2 are SNHLY and FYNNEI. This CDR3 has 15 amino acids. Between the trimmed V and J ends, which lost 5 bases and 5 bases, there was a span of 16 bases. CDR3 sequence: CASSTHGLADNEQFF. The CDR3 DNA is TGTGCCAGCAGTACACACGGGCTAGCAGACAATGAGCAGTTCTTC.

This chain joins TRBV19 and TRBJ2-1; no reliable D call. Per germline, CDR1 LNHDA and CDR2 SQIVND (reference sequence). The V gene lost 3 bases and the J gene lost 1 base, with 16 bases spanning the gap. The CDR3 runs 17 residues. As DNA, the CDR3 is TGTGCCAGTAGTATTTATATAACGGGTGGGTCCTACAATGAGCAGTTCTTC. This sequence encodes CASSIYITGGSYNEQFF. The full variable domain, rest sourced from reference TRBV19 and TRBJ2-1, is DGGITQSPKYLFRKEGQNVTLSCEQNLNHDAMYWYRQDPGQGLRLIYYSQIVNDFQKGDIAEGYSVSREKKESFPLTVTSAQKNPTAFYLCASSIYITGGSYNEQFFGPGTRLTVL.

This chain connects TRBV5-5 to TRBJ2-7; D may be TRBD2 (6 bases). The CDR3 contains 15 residues. Germline V CDR1 and CDR2: SGHKS, YYEKEE (reference sequence). V gave up 0 bases and J gave up 2 bases, with 12 bases separating them. The CDR3 sequence: CASSLGGTETYEQYF. CDR3 in DNA: TGTGCCAGCAGCTTGGGGGGGACTGAAACCTACGAGCAGTACTTC.